This TCR beta chain derives from a study of T cells after yellow fever vaccination. TCRdb ran MiXCR on the 5' RACE reads and lists one entry per CDR3 protein. The sample contains 250,000 to 300,000 distinct CDR3 sequences, roughly 4.8% of which appear only once. This clonotype was found many times. No antigen is known for it. Study-wide results and caveats: Reappearance after the booster was observed for most primary-vaccination clones (about 96% CD4, about 85% CD8).

The sample was CD4+ T cells sorted from PBMCs, taken on the day of the yellow fever booster vaccination. The origin of this receptor is a man aged 18 to 30 who received the YFV17D yellow fever vaccine.

The CDR3 sequence: CASSQNPGTETQYF. The CDR3 bases are TGTGCCAGCAGCCAAAACCCGGGTACGGAGACCCAGTACTTC. V is TRBV7-3 and J is TRBJ2-5; D remains unclear. Looked up from germline, CDR1 is SGHTA and CDR2 is FQGTGA. The CDR3 runs 14 residues. V lost 5 bases, J lost 5 bases, and 15 bases lay in between.